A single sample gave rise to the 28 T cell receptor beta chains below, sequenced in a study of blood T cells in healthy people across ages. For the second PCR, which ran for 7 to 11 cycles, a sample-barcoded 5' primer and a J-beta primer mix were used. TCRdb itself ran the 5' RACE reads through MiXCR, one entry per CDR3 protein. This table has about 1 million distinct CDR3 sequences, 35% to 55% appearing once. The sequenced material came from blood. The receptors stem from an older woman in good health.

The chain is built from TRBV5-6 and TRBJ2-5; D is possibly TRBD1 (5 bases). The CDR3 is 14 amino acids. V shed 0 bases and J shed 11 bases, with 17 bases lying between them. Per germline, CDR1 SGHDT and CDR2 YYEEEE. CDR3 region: CASSLVQTDNEQYF. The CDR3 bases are TGTGCCAGCAGCTTGGTCCAGACGGACAATGAGCAGTACTTC.

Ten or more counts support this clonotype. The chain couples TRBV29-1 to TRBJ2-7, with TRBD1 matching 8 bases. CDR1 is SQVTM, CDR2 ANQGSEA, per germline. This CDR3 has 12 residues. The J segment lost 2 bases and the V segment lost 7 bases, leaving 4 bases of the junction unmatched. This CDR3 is CSATGGPYEQYF. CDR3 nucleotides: TGCAGCGCCACAGGGGGTCCCTACGAGCAGTACTTC.

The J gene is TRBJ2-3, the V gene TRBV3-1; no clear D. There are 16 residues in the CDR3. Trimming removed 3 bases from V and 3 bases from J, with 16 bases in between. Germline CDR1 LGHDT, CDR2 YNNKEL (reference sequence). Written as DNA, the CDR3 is TGTGCCAGCAGCCATGCTATGGAACTGGGGACAGATACGCAGTATTTT. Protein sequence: CASSHAMELGTDTQYF.

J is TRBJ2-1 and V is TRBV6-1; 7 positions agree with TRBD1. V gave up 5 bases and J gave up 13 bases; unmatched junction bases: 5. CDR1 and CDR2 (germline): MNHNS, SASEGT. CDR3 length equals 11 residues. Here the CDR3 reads CASSTGTVQFF. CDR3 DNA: TGTGCCAGCAGTACCGGGACAGTCCAGTTCTTC.

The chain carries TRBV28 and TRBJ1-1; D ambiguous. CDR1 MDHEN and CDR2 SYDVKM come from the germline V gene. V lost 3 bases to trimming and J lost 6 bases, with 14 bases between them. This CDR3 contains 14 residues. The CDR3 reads CASSFGVYFPEAFF. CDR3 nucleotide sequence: TGTGCCAGCAGTTTTGGGGTTTACTTTCCTGAAGCTTTCTTT.

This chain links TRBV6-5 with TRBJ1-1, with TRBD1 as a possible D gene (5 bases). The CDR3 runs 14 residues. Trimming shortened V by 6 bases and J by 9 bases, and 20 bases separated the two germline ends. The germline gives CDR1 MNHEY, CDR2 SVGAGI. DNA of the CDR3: TGTGCCAGCAGCCTCGGGGTGGGACTCCCCCAAGCTTTCTTT. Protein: CASSLGVGLPQAFF.

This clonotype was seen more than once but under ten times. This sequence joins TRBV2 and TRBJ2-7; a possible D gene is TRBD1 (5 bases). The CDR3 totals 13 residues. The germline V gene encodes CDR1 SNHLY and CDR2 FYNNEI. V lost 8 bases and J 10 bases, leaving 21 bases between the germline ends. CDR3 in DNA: TGTGCCAGCCTACAAGCACGCTTTGGGGCCCAGTACTTC. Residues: CASLQARFGAQYF.

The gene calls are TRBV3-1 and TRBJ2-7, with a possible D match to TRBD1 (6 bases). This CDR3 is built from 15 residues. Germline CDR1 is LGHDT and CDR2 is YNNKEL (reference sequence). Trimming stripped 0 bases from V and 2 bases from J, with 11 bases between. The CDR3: CASSQDPGAAYEQYF. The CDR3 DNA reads TGTGCCAGCAGCCAAGATCCAGGGGCGGCCTACGAGCAGTACTTC.

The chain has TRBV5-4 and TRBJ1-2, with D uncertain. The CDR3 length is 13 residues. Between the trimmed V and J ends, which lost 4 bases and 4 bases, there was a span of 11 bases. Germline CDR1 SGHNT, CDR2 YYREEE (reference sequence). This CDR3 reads CASSPNQAYGYTF. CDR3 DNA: TGTGCCAGCAGCCCAAACCAAGCCTATGGCTACACCTTC.

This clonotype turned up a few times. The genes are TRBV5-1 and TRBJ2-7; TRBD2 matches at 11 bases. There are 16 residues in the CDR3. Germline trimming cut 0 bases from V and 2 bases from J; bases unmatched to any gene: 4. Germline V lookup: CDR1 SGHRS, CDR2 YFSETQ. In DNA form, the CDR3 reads TGCGCCAGCAGCTTGGGACTAGCGGGACGAGCCTACGAGCAGTACTTC. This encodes CASSLGLAGRAYEQYF.

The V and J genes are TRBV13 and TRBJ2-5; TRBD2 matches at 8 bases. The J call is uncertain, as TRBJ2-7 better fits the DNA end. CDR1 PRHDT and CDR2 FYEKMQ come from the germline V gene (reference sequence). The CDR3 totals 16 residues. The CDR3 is CASSQGGSGTNYEQYF. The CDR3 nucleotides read TGTGCCAGCAGCCAAGGGGGTAGCGGGACCAACTACGAGCAGTACTTC.

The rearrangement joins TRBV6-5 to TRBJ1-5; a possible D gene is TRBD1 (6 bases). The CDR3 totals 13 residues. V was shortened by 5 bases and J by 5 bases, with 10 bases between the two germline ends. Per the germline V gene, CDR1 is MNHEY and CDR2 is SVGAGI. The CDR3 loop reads CASSGSGDQPQHF. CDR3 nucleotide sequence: TGTGCCAGCAGTGGCTCAGGGGATCAGCCCCAGCATTTT.

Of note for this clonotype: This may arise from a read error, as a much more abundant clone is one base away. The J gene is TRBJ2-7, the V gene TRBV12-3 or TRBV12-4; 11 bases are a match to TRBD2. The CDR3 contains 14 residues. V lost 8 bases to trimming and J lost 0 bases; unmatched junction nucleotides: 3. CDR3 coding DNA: TGTGCCAGCCAAGGGACTAGCGGCTCCTACGAGCAGTACTTC. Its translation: CASQGTSGSYEQYF.

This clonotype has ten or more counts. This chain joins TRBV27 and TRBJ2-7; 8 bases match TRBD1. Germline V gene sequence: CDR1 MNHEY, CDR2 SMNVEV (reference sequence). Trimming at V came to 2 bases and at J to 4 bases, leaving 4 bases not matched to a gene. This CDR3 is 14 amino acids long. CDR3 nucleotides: TGTGCCAGCAGTTTAAGGGGACAGGTATACGAGCAGTACTTC. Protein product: CASSLRGQVYEQYF.

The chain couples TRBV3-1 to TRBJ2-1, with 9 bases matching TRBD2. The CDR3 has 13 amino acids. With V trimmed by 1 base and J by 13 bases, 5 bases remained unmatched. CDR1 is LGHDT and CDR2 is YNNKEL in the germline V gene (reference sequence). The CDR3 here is CASSQGRLADQFF. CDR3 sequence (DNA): TGTGCCAGCAGCCAAGGGAGACTAGCGGACCAGTTCTTC.

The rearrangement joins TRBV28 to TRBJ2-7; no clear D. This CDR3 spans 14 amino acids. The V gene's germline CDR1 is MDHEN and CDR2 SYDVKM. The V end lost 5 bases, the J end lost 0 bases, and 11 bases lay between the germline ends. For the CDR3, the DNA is TGTGCCAGCAGTCCTATGTGGGGCTCCTACGAGCAGTACTTC. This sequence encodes CASSPMWGSYEQYF.

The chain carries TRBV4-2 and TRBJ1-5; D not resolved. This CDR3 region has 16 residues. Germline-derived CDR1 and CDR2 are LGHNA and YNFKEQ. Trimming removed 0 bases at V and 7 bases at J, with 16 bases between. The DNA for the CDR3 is TGTGCCAGCAGCCAAGATCCCGGCCGGGTGGACCAGCCCCAGCATTTT. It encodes CASSQDPGRVDQPQHF.

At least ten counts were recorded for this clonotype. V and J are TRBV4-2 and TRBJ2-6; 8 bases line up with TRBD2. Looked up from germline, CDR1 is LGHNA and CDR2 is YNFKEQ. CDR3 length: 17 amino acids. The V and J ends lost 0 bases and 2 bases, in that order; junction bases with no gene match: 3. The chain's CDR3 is CASSQENSGAGANVLTF. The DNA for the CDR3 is TGTGCCAGCAGCCAAGAGAATAGCGGGGCTGGGGCCAACGTCCTGACTTTC.

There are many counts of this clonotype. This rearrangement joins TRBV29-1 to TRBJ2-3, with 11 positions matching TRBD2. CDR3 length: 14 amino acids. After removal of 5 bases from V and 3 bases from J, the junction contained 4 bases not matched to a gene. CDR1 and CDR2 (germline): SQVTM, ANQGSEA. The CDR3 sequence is CSVNSGRATDTQYF. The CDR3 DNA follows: TGCAGCGTTAATAGCGGGAGGGCGACAGATACGCAGTATTTT.

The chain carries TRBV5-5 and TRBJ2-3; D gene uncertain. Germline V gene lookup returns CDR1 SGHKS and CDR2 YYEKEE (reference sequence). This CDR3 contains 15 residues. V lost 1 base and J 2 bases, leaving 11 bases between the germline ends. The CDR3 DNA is TGTGCCAGCAGCTTGTCGGTAGCTAACACAGATACGCAGTATTTT. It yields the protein CASSLSVANTDTQYF.

CDR3 bases: TGTGCCAGCAGTCCCCGTGGTAGCATAGGGGACCAGTACTTC. Protein product: CASSPRGSIGDQYF. The chain recombines TRBV12-3 or TRBV12-4 with TRBJ2-5, with D possibly TRBD1 on 5 matching bases. Trimming left V 5 bases short and J 10 bases short, with 20 bases between. The CDR3 consists of 14 residues.

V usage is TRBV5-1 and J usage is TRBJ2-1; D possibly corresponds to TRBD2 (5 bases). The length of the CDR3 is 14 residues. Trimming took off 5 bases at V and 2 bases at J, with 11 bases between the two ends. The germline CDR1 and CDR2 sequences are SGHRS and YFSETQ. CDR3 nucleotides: TGCGCCAGCAGTAGGGAGATGGCCTACAATGAGCAGTTCTTC. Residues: CASSREMAYNEQFF.

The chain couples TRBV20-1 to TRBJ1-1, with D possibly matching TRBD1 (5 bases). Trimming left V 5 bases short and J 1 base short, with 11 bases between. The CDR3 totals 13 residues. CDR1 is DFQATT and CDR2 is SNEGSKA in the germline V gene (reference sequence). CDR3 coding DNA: TGCAGTGCTGGACTGGGGGGGAACACTGAAGCTTTCTTT. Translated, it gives CSAGLGGNTEAFF.

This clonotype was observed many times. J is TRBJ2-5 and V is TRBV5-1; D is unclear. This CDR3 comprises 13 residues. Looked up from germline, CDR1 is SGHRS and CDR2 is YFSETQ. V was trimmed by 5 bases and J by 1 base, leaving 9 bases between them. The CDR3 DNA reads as TGCGCCAGCAGACAGTCAATCCAAGAGACCCAGTACTTC. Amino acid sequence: CASRQSIQETQYF.

Written as DNA, the CDR3 is TGCAGTGCTAGAGCCCGACTAGCGGGAGGTGCAAGCGAGCAGTACTTC. Its translation: CSARARLAGGASEQYF. The chain has TRBV20-1 and TRBJ2-7; 13 bases match TRBD2. This CDR3 has 16 residues. The V gene end was trimmed by 1 base and the J gene end by 6 bases; junction bases not matched to a gene: 9. Germline CDR1 DFQATT, CDR2 SNEGSKA (reference sequence).

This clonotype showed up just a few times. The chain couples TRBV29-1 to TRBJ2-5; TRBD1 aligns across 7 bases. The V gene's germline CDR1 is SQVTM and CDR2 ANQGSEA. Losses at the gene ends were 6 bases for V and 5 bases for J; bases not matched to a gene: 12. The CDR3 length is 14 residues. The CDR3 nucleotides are TGCAGCGTGAGAACCACAGGGGATTGGGAGACCCAGTACTTC. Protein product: CSVRTTGDWETQYF.

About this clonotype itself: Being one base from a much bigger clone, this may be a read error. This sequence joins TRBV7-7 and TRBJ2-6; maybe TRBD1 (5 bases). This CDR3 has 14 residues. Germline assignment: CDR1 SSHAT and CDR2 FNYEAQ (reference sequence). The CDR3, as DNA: TGTGCCAGCACCCCAATCTCTGGGGCCGACGTCCTGACTTTC. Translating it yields CASTPISGADVLTF.

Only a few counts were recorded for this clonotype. The CDR3 reads CSVDPRAAAYGYTF. Written as DNA, the CDR3 is TGCAGCGTTGATCCCAGGGCGGCCGCATATGGCTACACCTTC. The chain links TRBV29-1 to TRBJ1-2; D possibly corresponds to TRBD1 (5 bases). V was trimmed by 3 bases and J by 5 bases, leaving 16 bases between them. The CDR3 contains 14 residues. In germline, CDR1 is SQVTM, CDR2 ANQGSEA.